This passage covers 22 T cell receptor beta chains from one sample sequenced in a study of cytomegalovirus exposure and HLA in healthy donors. The PCR made use of 60 Vbeta and 13 Jbeta primers. Produced via immunoSEQ multiplex PCR; TCRdb's table is partial and in-frame only. This sample has around 160,000 clones; around three quarters occur once, and the top ten carry about 13%. Sequenced input: PBMCs. The receptor set was obtained from a man aged 35-49 years in good health and CMV-seropositive.

The chain is built from TRBV9 and TRBJ2-7; 7 nucleotides line up with TRBD2. Trimming cost V 0 bases and J 3 bases; bases outside gene matches: 6. CDR3 length equals 15 residues. Germline V lookup: CDR1 SGDLS, CDR2 YYNGEE. The CDR3 spells CASSVGGGGFYEQYF. In DNA, the CDR3 is TGTGCCAGCAGCGTAGGGGGGGGAGGCTTCTACGAGCAGTACTTC. Based on the CDR3 plus reference TRBV9 and TRBJ2-7, the full variable domain is DSGVTQTPKHLITATGQRVTLRCSPRSGDLSVYWYQQSLDQGLQFLIQYYNGEERAKGNILERFSAQQFPDLHSELNLSSLELGDSALYFCASSVGGGGFYEQYFGPGTRLTVT.

The rearrangement links TRBV28 to TRBJ1-5; 8 bases are shared with TRBD1. The CDR3 contains 18 residues. Germline-derived CDR1 and CDR2 are MDHEN and SYDVKM. V was pared by 3 bases and J by 4 bases, with 14 bases of the junction left unmatched. The CDR3 nucleotides are TGTGCCAGCAGTTTGCAGGGGGCGGTTTCTGTCCTAAATCAGCCCCAGCATTTT. It yields the protein CASSLQGAVSVLNQPQHF.

The chain employs TRBV9 and TRBJ2-5; the match to TRBD2 covers 10 bases. This CDR3 is built from 16 residues. Per germline, CDR1 SGDLS and CDR2 YYNGEE. V shed 0 bases, J shed 5 bases, and the junction held 7 bases outside the gene matches. This chain's CDR3 is CASSVGYLAGVETQYF. The CDR3 DNA reads TGTGCCAGCAGCGTAGGGTATCTAGCGGGAGTGGAGACCCAGTACTTC.

As DNA, the CDR3 is TGCGCCAGCAGCAGGGGAACCTACGAGCAGTACTTC. Its translation is CASSRGTYEQYF. The chain links TRBV23-1 to TRBJ2-5, with TRBD1 as a possible D gene (6 bases). Matching the DNA end better, TRBJ2-7 makes the J call doubtful. TRBV23-1 is reported as an ORF; its role is uncertain. The CDR3 runs 12 residues.

The chain employs TRBV19 and TRBJ2-7; TRBD1 aligns across 7 bases. Germline V CDR1 and CDR2: LNHDA, SQIVND (reference sequence). J gave up 10 bases and V 2 bases, and 8 bases lay outside the gene matches. CDR3 length equals 13 residues. CDR3 sequence (DNA): TGTGCCAGTAGTATAAGGGCCGACAGGGTACAGTACTTC. Translating gives CASSIRADRVQYF.

This clone was detected once. This chain joins TRBV2 and TRBJ2-4, with D possibly matching TRBD2 (6 bases). This CDR3 is built from 15 residues. Trimming stripped 4 bases from V and 4 bases from J, with 14 bases between. Germline loops: CDR1 SNHLY, CDR2 FYNNEI. CDR3: CASSVVASAKNIQYF. CDR3 bases: TGTGCCAGCAGTGTGGTGGCTAGCGCGAAAAACATTCAGTACTTC.

CDR3 in amino acids: CASSLDRAYQPQHF. Written as DNA, the CDR3 is TGTGCCAGCAGCCTCGACAGGGCCTATCAGCCCCAGCATTTT. The V gene is TRBV9, the J gene TRBJ1-5, with TRBD1 matching 7 bases. Looked up from germline, CDR1 is SGDLS and CDR2 is YYNGEE. After removal of 4 bases from V and 5 bases from J, the junction contained 6 bases not matched to a gene. This CDR3 has 14 residues.

This chain's CDR3 is CASRRIEVDEQYF. In DNA, the CDR3 is TGTGCCAGCAGGAGGATCGAGGTGGACGAGCAGTACTTC. The chain couples TRBV5-6 to TRBJ2-7; D unresolved. Germline V gene sequence: CDR1 SGHDT, CDR2 YYEEEE. CDR3 length: 13 residues. V was pared by 5 bases and J by 5 bases, with 14 bases between.

The chain couples TRBV29-1 to TRBJ2-7, with D hard to call. This CDR3 spans 12 amino acids. Trimming cost V 4 bases and J 2 bases, with 9 bases left between them. CDR1 SQVTM and CDR2 ANQGSEA come from the germline V gene. The CDR3 DNA reads TGCAGCGTTGTCCTGGGCACCTACGAGCAGTACTTC. Translation: CSVVLGTYEQYF.

In its sample, this clone was seen a few times. The chain joins TRBV6-1 to TRBJ2-3, with D perhaps matching TRBD1 (5 bases). This CDR3 comprises 13 residues. V was trimmed by 2 bases and J by 6 bases, leaving 9 bases between them. Germline-derived CDR1 and CDR2 are MNHNS and SASEGT. CDR3 amino acids: CASSEQGWDTQYF. CDR3 coding DNA: TGTGCCAGCAGTGAACAGGGATGGGATACGCAGTATTTT.

The table lists this clone with a count of one. V usage is TRBV5-6 and J usage is TRBJ2-5; TRBD2 matches 7 bases. The CDR3 covers 15 residues. The germline CDR1 and CDR2 sequences are SGHDT and YYEEEE. With 0 bases clipped from V and 1 base from J, the junction kept 3 bases outside the gene matches. CDR3 region: CASSLVGGGQETQYF. Written as DNA, the CDR3 is TGTGCCAGCAGCTTGGTTGGGGGGGGCCAAGAGACCCAGTACTTC.

The gene calls are TRBV7-8 and TRBJ2-7; TRBD2 aligns across 7 bases. The CDR3 consists of 14 residues. V trimming: 4 bases; J trimming: 0 bases; junction bases outside the gene matches: 3. Germline-derived CDR1 and CDR2 are SGHVS and FQNEAQ. The CDR3: CASSSLAVSYEQYF. The CDR3 region has the DNA TGTGCCAGCAGCTCCCTAGCGGTCTCCTACGAGCAGTACTTC.

This clone appeared a single time. The chain couples TRBV7-3 to TRBJ1-1; the D is unclear. This CDR3 comprises 13 residues. The germline V gene has CDR1 SGHTA and CDR2 FQGTGA. The V end was cut by 1 base, the J end by 3 bases, with 6 bases between. In DNA form, the CDR3 reads TGTGCCAGCAGCTTAAGACTGGACACTGAAGCTTTCTTT. Its translation is CASSLRLDTEAFF.

The rearrangement uses TRBV28 and TRBJ1-2, with D perhaps TRBD1 (5 bases). Trimming took off 3 bases at V and 4 bases at J, with 9 bases between the two ends. The CDR3 runs 13 residues. The germline V gene encodes CDR1 MDHEN and CDR2 SYDVKM. In DNA form, the CDR3 reads TGTGCCAGCAGTTTGGGGAGGGGCTATGGCTACACCTTC. Its translation is CASSLGRGYGYTF.

The chain employs TRBV11-2 and TRBJ2-5, with D maybe TRBD2 (5 bases). The V gene lost 5 bases and the J gene lost 2 bases, with 18 bases spanning the gap. Germline CDR1 SGHAT, CDR2 FQNNGV. This CDR3 region has 16 residues. CDR3 sequence (DNA): TGTGCCAGCAGCCCAAGGAGGTTTATAGGGCAAGAGACCCAGTACTTC. It encodes CASSPRRFIGQETQYF.

This clone was picked up one time. The chain recombines TRBV5-8 with TRBJ2-5, with 8 bases fitting TRBD1. Germline V gives CDR1 SGHTS, CDR2 YDEGEE. The J segment lost 5 bases and the V segment lost 10 bases, leaving 7 bases of the junction unmatched. The CDR3 has 12 residues. CDR3 amino acids: CAQPDRVETQYF. The CDR3, as DNA: TGTGCCCAACCGGACAGGGTGGAGACCCAGTACTTC.

This chain connects TRBV7-9 to TRBJ2-2; 11 nucleotides match TRBD1. CDR3 length: 14 amino acids. The V segment lost 4 bases and the J segment 7 bases; nucleotides outside the gene matches: 2. Germline CDR1 SEHNR, CDR2 FQNEAQ (reference sequence). This chain's CDR3 is CASSSGQGDGELFF. Here the CDR3 DNA reads TGTGCCAGCAGCTCGGGACAGGGGGACGGGGAGCTGTTTTTT.

This clone was seen more than once but under ten times. The rearrangement joins TRBV15 to TRBJ2-7, with D hard to call. Germline CDR1 and CDR2: LNHNV and YYDKDF (reference sequence). This CDR3 spans 15 amino acids. V was shortened by 0 bases and J by 0 bases, with 9 bases between the two germline ends. This chain's CDR3 is CATSRDNGGSYEQYF. In DNA form, the CDR3 reads TGTGCCACCAGCAGAGATAATGGCGGCTCCTACGAGCAGTACTTC.

This clone was detected a few times. J is TRBJ2-5 and V is TRBV9; D remains ambiguous. V shed 2 bases and J shed 9 bases, with 14 bases lying between them. Germline V gene sequence: CDR1 SGDLS, CDR2 YYNGEE. This CDR3 has 13 residues. The CDR3 sequence: CASSVSNFGPQYF. CDR3 DNA sequence: TGTGCCAGCAGCGTCTCGAACTTTGGGCCCCAGTACTTC.

V gene TRBV2 combines with J gene TRBJ2-1, with D perhaps matching TRBD2 (5 bases). There are 14 residues in the CDR3. CDR1 is SNHLY, CDR2 FYNNEI, per germline. V was shortened by 7 bases and J by 3 bases, with 13 bases between the two germline ends. CDR3 loop: CASTTRFDYNEQFF. The CDR3 bases are TGTGCCAGCACTACTAGATTTGACTACAATGAGCAGTTCTTC. The full variable domain, with the rest looked up from reference TRBV2 and TRBJ2-1, is EPEVTQTPSHQVTQMGQEVILRCVPISNHLYFYWYRQILGQKVEFLVSFYNNEISEKSEIFDDQFSVERPDGSNFTLKIRSTKLEDSAMYFCASTTRFDYNEQFFGPGTRLTVL.

This chain connects TRBV10-3 to TRBJ1-1; TRBD1 matches 8 bases. The CDR3 is made up of 14 amino acids. The germline V gene encodes CDR1 ENHRY and CDR2 SYGVKD. The J segment lost 1 base and the V segment lost 5 bases, leaving 3 bases of the junction unmatched. The DNA for the CDR3 is TGTGCCATCAGTTCGGGACAGGCGAACACTGAAGCTTTCTTT. Translating it yields CAISSGQANTEAFF.

The chain uses TRBV27 and TRBJ1-6, with TRBD1 matching 7 bases. Germline CDR1 reads MNHEY; CDR2 reads SMNVEV (reference sequence). CDR3 length equals 15 residues. V gave up 10 bases and J gave up 6 bases; unmatched junction bases: 12. The CDR3 DNA sequence: TGTGCCACGAGACAGGGAGCCCCCCGTAATTCACCCCTCCACTTT. Translation gives CATRQGAPRNSPLHF.